These 10 T cell receptor beta chains originate from one sample sequenced in a study of blood T cell repertoires in COVID-19. Using immunoSEQ multiplex PCR, the repertoire was profiled, and TCRdb retains in-frame clones only, with some absent. Among 250,000 to 300,000 clones listed, less than 85% were seen once. What was sequenced was peripheral blood. These receptors came from a man between 60 and 70 years old who had recovered from COVID-19.

The genes are TRBV5-1 and TRBJ1-2; no definite D call. This CDR3 contains 15 residues. Trimming removed 2 bases from V and 0 bases from J, with 11 bases in between. Germline V gene lookup returns CDR1 SGHRS and CDR2 YFSETQ. Here the CDR3 DNA reads TGCGCCAGCAGCTTCGGCAGGCAAACTAACTATGGCTACACCTTC. Translation: CASSFGRQTNYGYTF.

This sequence joins TRBV5-1 and TRBJ1-2; maybe TRBD1 (5 bases). The ends were cut back, 3 bases at V and 5 bases at J, with 14 bases in the middle. The CDR3 has 14 amino acids. CDR1 and CDR2 from the germline V gene are SGHRS and YFSETQ. CDR3 loop: CASSSASTEYGYTF. The CDR3 coding sequence is TGCGCCAGCAGCTCGGCTTCGACAGAGTATGGCTACACCTTC.

The CDR3 nucleotides read TGTGCCAGTAGTATGTCTGGACAGGGTAAGACCCAGTACTTC. It translates to CASSMSGQGKTQYF. This sequence joins TRBV19 and TRBJ2-5, with 8 bases fitting TRBD1. The CDR3 contains 14 residues. The germline V gene has CDR1 LNHDA and CDR2 SQIVND (reference sequence). J gave up 6 bases and V 3 bases, and 6 bases lay outside the gene matches.

Only a few counts were recorded for this clone. The chain links TRBV6-2 or TRBV6-3 to TRBJ1-1; 9 nucleotides align to TRBD1. The V and J ends lost 0 bases and 11 bases, in that order; junction bases with no gene match: 7. Germline assignment: CDR1 MNHEY and CDR2 SVGEGT. This CDR3 spans 14 amino acids. CDR3 nucleotide sequence: TGTGCCAGCAGTTACTCGAGTCTCGGGACAGGGGCTTTCTTT. Residues: CASSYSSLGTGAFF.

The chain uses TRBV6-6 and TRBJ2-7; 10 positions agree with TRBD1. In germline, CDR1 is MNHNY, CDR2 SVGAGI (reference sequence). This CDR3 is 14 amino acids long. J lost 1 base, V lost 6 bases, and 3 bases had no gene match. CDR3 region: CASRPGQGSYEQYF. The CDR3 region has the DNA TGTGCCAGCAGGCCGGGACAGGGGTCCTACGAGCAGTACTTC.

The chain is built from TRBV12-3 or TRBV12-4 and TRBJ1-2, with 9 bases that match TRBD1. The CDR3 consists of 13 residues. Unmatched junction bases numbered 6, after V lost 5 bases and J lost 8 bases. CDR3 DNA: TGTGCCAGCAGTCCGGGACAGGGTGTAGGCTACACCTTC. It yields the protein CASSPGQGVGYTF.

The chain is built from TRBV29-1 and TRBJ2-7; TRBD1 matches 10 bases. The germline gives CDR1 SQVTM, CDR2 ANQGSEA. V shed 4 bases and J 2 bases; nucleotides not matched to a gene: 8. CDR3 length equals 15 residues. CDR3 amino acids: CSVVNPGTGAYEQYF. In nucleotides, the CDR3 is TGCAGCGTTGTAAACCCCGGGACAGGGGCCTACGAGCAGTACTTC.

This clone turned up a few times. The V and J genes are TRBV20-1 and TRBJ2-1; 9 nucleotides align to TRBD2. The CDR3 has 16 residues. Germline CDR1 and CDR2: DFQATT and SNEGSKA (reference sequence). The V and J ends lost 3 bases and 1 base, in that order; junction bases with no gene match: 7. The CDR3 DNA is TGCAGTGCTAGTACCTTAGCGGGGGCTTCCTACAATGAGCAGTTCTTC. Translated: CSASTLAGASYNEQFF.

V usage is TRBV12-5 and J usage is TRBJ1-1; D unclear. The V gene lost 2 bases and the J gene lost 1 base, with 5 bases spanning the gap. The V gene's germline CDR1 is LGHNT and CDR2 FRNRAP. The CDR3 is 13 amino acids. The CDR3 loop reads CASGLYGNTEAFF. CDR3 bases: TGTGCTAGTGGTTTGTACGGGAACACTGAAGCTTTCTTT.

The V gene is TRBV7-8, the J gene TRBJ2-1; 9 bases line up with TRBD2. This CDR3 has 14 amino acids. Germline V lookup: CDR1 SGHVS, CDR2 FQNEAQ. V dropped 3 bases and J dropped 6; count of bases not matched to a gene: 3. As DNA, the CDR3 is TGTGCCAGCAGCTTGGGACTAGCAGGCAATGAGCAGTTCTTC. Protein: CASSLGLAGNEQFF.